The rows below give T cell receptor beta chains drawn from one sample of a study of cytomegalovirus exposure and HLA in healthy donors. Here immunoSEQ multiplex PCR was the method, and the copy in TCRdb shows in-frame clones only, minus some. This sample's clone table lists approximately 96,000 clones. Material for sequencing was PBMCs. The origin of the receptors is a girl under 18 in good health and CMV-seropositive. Both conserved end residues are part of each CDR3. A D gene is named only where the DNA matches it firmly.

d_call j_call v_call cdr3_aa
NA TRBJ2-2 TRBV19 CASSVQGRGTGELFF
NA TRBJ1-1 TRBV19 CASSRGVEAFF
NA TRBJ1-5 TRBV10-3 CAISNGGEAYSNQPQHF
TRBD1 TRBJ2-3 TRBV2 CASSGDRGQSTDTQYF
NA TRBJ1-4 TRBV5-6 CASSLVATNEKLFF
TRBD1 TRBJ2-1 TRBV13 CASSTERGHDEQFF
NA TRBJ2-5 TRBV7-6 CASSARQAGETQYF
TRBD1 TRBJ1-2 TRBV4-1 CASSQVGGQGLNYGYTF
NA TRBJ1-1 TRBV7-3 CASSPLGGGEVTEAFF
TRBD1 TRBJ1-6 TRBV5-4 CASSLGQGRNSPLHF
NA TRBJ1-2 TRBV30 CAWDERRGMGGYTF
NA TRBJ2-1 TRBV10-3 CAITGELAYEQFF
NA TRBJ1-3 TRBV29-1 CSVGISGNTIYF
NA TRBJ1-1 TRBV4-3 CASSQEGQGSQVVSEAFF
NA TRBJ2-7 TRBV7-9 CASSFGQTEPTYEQYF
TRBD1 TRBJ1-1 TRBV29-1 CSVEDREGWNTEAFF
NA TRBJ1-1 TRBV4-2 CASSQDPGNTEAFF
NA TRBJ2-5 TRBV9 CASSVAAGIETQYF
NA TRBJ2-5 TRBV6-1 CASSERQGWETQYF
TRBD2 TRBJ2-7 TRBV14 CASSQPLAGGHEQYF
TRBD1 TRBJ1-4 TRBV5-1 CASRGTGATNEKLFF
NA TRBJ2-1 TRBV4-1 CASSQDRGKYNEQFF
TRBD1 TRBJ2-1 TRBV4-2 CASSQETGVYNEQFF
NA TRBJ2-2 TRBV6-6 CASGLRLAAGELFF
TRBD1 TRBJ1-5 TRBV19 CASSIQGGSNQPQHF
TRBD2 TRBJ2-1 TRBV9 CASSVGGTSFDEQFF
NA TRBJ1-3 TRBV5-1 CASKEGNTIYF
NA TRBJ1-1 TRBV30 CAWSVGVQGHTEAFF
TRBD1 TRBJ1-6 TRBV30 CAWRDRGNSPLHF
NA TRBJ1-2 TRBV2 CASNSIRYGYTF
TRBD2 TRBJ2-7 TRBV7-2 CASSTSGGLTYEQYF
NA TRBJ2-4 TRBV2 CASSVRGGADIQYF
NA TRBJ1-1 TRBV18 CASSPILRVQGRNTEAFF
NA TRBJ2-3 TRBV5-1 CASSLERTPSTDTQYF
TRBD1 TRBJ1-3 TRBV4-2 CASSADRGQGNTIYF
NA TRBJ2-5 TRBV9 CASSKTQSGVIETQYF
NA TRBJ1-1 TRBV9 CASSVVGSTEAFF
TRBD1 TRBJ2-5 TRBV10-2 CASSEPDRASQETQYF
TRBD1 TRBJ1-3 TRBV11-2 CASSQSRQGLGNTIYF
NA TRBJ2-3 TRBV4-2 CASSQEAGPATDTQYF
NA TRBJ1-1 TRBV6-6 CASSPHTNTEAFF
TRBD2 TRBJ2-1 TRBV29-1 CSVEGGSGGPYNEQFF
TRBD2 TRBJ2-7 TRBV5-1 CASSSGGRGDHEQYF
NA TRBJ2-6 TRBV28 CASSIRVGLAGANVLTF
NA TRBJ1-1 TRBV18 CASSPPRGRTEAFF
NA TRBJ1-1 TRBV6-6 CASREEWDMNTEAFF
NA TRBJ1-2 TRBV19 CASSMIWSDRTNYGYTF